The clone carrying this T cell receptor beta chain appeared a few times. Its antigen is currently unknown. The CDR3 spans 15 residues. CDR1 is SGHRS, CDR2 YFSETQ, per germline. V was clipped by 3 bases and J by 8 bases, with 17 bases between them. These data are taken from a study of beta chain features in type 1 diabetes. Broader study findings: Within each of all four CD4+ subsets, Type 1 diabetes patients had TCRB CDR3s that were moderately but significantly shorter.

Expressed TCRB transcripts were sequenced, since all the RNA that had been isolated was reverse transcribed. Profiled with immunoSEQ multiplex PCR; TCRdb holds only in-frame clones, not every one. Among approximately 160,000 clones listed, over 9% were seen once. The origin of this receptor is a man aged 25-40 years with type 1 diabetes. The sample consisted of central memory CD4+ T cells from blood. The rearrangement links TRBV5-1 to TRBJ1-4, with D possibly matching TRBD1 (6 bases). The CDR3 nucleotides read TGCGCCAGCAGCTCTCAGGGGACGAATTCCGAAAAACTGTTTTTT. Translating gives CASSSQGTNSEKLFF.